This T cell receptor (beta chain) was recorded in a study of shared clonotypes between healthy human individuals. On the study more broadly: Each donor's CD8 memory used one plate, CD8 naive two, each CD4 subset three.

The CDR3 extends over 13 amino acids. V dropped 9 bases and J dropped 0 bases, with 11 bases sitting between them. CDR1 is MNHEY, CDR2 SMNVEV, per germline (reference sequence). CD45RO-negative CD8 cells positively selected for CCR7 made up the naive population, which excluded terminally differentiated effector memory CD45RA+ cells. In the original workflow: ImmunoSEQ junction-only sequences lacked quality scores, so their filtering differed. Libraries were prepared by immunoSEQ multiplex PCR; TCRdb keeps only in-frame clonotypes and omits some of them. V, J and clone size derive from that table, while D and trimming were established from the DNA sequence. The sample includes almost 700,000 clones, around 92% of them seen just once.

The sample consisted of naive CD8+ T cells sorted from blood. V gene TRBV27 combines with J gene TRBJ1-1; D possibly corresponds to TRBD1 (6 bases). The sequence was obtained from a man aged 25 to 40 in good health. CDR3 DNA sequence: TGTGCCAGTGCGGGACACATGAACACTGAAGCTTTCTTT. This translates into CASAGHMNTEAFF.